The sequence of this TCR beta chain was determined in a study of OX40 agonist ivuxolimab in advanced cancers. Using immunoSEQ multiplex PCR, the repertoire was profiled, and TCRdb retains in-frame clones only, with some absent. In the table there are 55,000 to 75,000 clones, about nine tenths of which are singletons. The junction had 5 bases not matched to a gene; V was cut back by 7 bases and J by 7 bases. The CDR3 covers 13 residues. The germline V gene has CDR1 MNHEY and CDR2 SMNVEV (reference sequence). This chain connects TRBV27 to TRBJ2-2, with 8 nucleotides matching TRBD1. Sequenced material: CD4+ or CD8+ T cells sorted from blood, taken in a trial of the OX40 agonist ivuxolimab. This TCR came from an adult with an advanced solid tumor such as melanoma, head and neck, liver or kidney cancer. The CDR3 DNA sequence: TGTGCCAGCACCACAGGGGGGAGCGGGGAGCTGTTTTTT. Protein product: CASTTGGSGELFF.